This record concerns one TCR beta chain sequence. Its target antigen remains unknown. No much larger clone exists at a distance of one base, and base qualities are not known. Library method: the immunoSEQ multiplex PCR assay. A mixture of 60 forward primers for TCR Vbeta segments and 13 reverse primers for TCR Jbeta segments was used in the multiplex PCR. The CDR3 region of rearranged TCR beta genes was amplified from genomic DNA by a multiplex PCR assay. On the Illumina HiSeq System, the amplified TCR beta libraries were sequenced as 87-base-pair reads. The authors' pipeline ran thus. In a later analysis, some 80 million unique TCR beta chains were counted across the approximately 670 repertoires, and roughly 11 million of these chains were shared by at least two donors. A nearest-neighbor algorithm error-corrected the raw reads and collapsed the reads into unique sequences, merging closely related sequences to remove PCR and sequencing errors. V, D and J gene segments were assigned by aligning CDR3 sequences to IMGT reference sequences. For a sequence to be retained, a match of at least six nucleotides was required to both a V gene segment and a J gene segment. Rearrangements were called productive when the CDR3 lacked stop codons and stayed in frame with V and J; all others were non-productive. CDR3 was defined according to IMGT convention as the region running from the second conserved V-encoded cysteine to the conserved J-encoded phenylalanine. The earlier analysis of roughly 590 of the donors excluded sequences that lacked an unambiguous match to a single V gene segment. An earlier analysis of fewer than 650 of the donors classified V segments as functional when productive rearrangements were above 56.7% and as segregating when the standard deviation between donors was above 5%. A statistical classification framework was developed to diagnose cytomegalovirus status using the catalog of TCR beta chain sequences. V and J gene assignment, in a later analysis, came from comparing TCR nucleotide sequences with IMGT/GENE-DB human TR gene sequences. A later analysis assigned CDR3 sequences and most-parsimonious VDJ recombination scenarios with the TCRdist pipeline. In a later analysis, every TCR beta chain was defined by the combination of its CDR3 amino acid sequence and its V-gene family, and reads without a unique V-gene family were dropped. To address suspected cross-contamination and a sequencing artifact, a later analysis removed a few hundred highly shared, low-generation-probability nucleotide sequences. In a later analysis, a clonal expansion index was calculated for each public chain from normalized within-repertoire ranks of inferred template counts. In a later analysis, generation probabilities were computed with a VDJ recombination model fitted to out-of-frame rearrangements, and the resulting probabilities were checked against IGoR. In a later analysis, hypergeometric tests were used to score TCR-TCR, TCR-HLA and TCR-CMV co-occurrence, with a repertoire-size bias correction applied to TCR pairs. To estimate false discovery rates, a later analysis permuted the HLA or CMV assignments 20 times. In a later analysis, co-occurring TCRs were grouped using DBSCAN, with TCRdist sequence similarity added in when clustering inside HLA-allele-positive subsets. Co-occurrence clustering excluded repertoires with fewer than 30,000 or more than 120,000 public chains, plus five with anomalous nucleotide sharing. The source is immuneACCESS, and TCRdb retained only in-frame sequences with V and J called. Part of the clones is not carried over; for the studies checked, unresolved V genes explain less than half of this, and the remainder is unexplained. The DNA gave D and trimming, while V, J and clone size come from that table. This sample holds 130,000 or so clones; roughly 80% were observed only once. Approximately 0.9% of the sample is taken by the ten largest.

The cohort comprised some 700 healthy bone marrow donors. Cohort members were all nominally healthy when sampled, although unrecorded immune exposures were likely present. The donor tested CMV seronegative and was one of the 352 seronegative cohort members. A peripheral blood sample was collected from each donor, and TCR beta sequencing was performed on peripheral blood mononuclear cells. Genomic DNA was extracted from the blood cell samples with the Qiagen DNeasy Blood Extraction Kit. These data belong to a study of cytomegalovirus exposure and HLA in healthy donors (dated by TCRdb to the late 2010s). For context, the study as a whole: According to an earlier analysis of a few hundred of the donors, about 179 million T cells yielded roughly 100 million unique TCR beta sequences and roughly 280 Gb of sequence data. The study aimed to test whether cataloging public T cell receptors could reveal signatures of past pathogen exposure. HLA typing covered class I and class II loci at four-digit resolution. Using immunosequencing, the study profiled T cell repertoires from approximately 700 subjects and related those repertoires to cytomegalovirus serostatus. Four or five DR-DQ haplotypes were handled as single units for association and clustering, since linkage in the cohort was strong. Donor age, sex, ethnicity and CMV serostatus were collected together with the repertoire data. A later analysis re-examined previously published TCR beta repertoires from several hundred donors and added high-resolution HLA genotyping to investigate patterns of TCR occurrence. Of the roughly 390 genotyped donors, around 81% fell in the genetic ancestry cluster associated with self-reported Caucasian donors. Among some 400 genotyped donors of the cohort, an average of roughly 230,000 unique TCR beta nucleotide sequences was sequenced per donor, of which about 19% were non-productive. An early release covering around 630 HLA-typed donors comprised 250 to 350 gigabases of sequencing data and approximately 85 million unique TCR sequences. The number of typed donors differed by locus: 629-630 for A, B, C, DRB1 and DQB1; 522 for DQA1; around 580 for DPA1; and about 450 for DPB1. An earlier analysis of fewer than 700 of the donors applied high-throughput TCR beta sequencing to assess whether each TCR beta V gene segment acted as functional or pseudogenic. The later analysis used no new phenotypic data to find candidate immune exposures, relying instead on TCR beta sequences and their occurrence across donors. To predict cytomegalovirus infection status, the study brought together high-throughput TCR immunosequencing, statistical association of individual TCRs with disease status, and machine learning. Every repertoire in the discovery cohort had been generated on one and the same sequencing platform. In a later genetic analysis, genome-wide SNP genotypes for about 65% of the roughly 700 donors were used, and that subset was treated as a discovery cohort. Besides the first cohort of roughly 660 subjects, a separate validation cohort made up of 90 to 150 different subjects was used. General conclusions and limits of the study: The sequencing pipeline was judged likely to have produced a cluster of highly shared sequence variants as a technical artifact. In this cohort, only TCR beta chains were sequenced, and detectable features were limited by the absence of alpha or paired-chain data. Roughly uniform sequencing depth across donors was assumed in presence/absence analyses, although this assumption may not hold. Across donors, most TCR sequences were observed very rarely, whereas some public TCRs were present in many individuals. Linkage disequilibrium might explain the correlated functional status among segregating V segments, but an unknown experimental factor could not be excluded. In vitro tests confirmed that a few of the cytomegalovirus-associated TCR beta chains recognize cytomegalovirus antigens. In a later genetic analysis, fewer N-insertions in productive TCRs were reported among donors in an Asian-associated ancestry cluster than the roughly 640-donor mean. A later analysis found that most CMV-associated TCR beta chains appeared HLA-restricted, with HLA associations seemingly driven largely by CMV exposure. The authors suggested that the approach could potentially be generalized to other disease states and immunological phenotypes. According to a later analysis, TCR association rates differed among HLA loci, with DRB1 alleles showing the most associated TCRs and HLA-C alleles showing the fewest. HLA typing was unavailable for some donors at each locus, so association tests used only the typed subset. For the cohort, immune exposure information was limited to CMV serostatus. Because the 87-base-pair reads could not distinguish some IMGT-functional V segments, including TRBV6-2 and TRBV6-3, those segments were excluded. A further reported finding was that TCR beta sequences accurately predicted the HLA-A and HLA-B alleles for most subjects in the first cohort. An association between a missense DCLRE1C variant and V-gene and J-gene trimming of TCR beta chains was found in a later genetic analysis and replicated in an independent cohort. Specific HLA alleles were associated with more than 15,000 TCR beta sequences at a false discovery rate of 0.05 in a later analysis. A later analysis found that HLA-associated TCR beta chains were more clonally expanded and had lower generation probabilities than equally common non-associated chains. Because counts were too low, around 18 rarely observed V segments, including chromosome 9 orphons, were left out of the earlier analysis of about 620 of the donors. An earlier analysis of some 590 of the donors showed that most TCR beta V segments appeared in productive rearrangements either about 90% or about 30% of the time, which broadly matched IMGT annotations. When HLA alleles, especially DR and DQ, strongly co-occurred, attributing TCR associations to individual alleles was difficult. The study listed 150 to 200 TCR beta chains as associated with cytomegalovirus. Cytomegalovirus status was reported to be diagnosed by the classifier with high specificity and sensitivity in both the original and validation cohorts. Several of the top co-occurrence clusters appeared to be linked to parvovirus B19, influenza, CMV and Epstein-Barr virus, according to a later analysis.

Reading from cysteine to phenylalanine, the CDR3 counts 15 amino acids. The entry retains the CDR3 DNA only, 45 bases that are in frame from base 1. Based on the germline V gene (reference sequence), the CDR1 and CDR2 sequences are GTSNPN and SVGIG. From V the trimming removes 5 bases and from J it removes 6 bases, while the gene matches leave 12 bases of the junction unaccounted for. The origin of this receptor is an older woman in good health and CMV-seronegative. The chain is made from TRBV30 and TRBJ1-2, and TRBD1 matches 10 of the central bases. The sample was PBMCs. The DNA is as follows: TGTGCCTGGGAGATCTGGACAGGGGGAAAAGATGGCTACACCTTC. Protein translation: CAWEIWTGGKDGYTF.